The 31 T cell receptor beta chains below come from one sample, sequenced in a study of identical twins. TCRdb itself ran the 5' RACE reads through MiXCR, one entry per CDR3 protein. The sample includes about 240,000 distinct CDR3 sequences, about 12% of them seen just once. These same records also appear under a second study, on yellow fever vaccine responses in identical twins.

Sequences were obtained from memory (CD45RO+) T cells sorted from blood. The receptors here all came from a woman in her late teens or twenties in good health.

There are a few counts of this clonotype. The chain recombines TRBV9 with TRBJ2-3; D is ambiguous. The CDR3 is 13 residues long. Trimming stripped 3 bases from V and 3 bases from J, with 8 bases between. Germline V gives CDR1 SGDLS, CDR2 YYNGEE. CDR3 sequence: CASSARQTDTQYF. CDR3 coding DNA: TGTGCCAGCAGCGCTCGTCAGACAGATACGCAGTATTTT.

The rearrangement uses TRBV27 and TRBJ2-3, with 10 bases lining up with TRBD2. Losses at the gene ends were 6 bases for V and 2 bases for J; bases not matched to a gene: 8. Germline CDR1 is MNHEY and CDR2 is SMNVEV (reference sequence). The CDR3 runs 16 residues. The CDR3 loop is CASRAGGVSFTDTQYF. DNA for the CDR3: TGTGCCAGCAGAGCGGGAGGGGTCTCTTTCACAGATACGCAGTATTTT.

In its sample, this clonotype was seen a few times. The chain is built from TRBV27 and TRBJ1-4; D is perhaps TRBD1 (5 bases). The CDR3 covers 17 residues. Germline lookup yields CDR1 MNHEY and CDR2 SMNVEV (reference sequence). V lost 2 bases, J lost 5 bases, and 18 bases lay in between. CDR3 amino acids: CASSLTPRQGKNEKLFF. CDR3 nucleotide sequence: TGTGCCAGCAGTTTAACCCCGCGGCAGGGTAAAAATGAAAAACTGTTTTTT. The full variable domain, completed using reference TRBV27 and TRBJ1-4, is EAQVTQNPRYLITVTGKKLTVTCSQNMNHEYMSWYRQDPGLGLRQIYYSMNVEVTDKGDVPEGYKVSRKEKRNFPLILESPSPNQTSLYFCASSLTPRQGKNEKLFFGSGTQLSVL.

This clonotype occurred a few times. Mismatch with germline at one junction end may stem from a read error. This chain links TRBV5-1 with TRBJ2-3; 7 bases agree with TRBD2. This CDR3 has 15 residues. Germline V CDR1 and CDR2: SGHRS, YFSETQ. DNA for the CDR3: TGCGCCAGCGGCTTCGGCGGGAGAAGAACAGATACGCAGTATTTT. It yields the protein CASGFGGRRTDTQYF.

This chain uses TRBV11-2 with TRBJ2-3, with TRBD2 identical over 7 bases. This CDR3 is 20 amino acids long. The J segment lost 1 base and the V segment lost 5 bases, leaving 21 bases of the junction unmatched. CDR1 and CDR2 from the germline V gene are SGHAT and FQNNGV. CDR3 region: CASSPQVVGAGKGRTDTQYF. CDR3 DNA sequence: TGTGCCAGCAGCCCCCAGGTGGTTGGAGCGGGAAAGGGACGCACAGATACGCAGTATTTT.

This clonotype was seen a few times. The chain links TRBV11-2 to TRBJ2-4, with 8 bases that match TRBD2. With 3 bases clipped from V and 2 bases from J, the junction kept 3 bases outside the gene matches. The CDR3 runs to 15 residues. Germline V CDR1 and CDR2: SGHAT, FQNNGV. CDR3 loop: CASSLGGGTKNIQYF. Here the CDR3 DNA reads TGTGCCAGCAGCTTGGGCGGGGGGACCAAAAACATTCAGTACTTC.

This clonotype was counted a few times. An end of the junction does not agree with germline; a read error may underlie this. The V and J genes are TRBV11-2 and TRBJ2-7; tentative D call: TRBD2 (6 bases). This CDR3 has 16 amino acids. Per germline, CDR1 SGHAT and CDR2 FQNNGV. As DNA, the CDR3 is TGTGCCAGCAGCTTAGATCCCCTGCGGGCTCACGGGGGAAGGCACTTC. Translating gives CASSLDPLRAHGGRHF.

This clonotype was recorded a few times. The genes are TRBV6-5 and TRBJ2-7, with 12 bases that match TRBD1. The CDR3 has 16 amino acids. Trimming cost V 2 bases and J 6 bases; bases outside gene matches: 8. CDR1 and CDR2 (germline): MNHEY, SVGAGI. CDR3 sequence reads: CASSYDGGTGGGEQYF. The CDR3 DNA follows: TGTGCCAGCAGTTACGATGGTGGGACAGGGGGCGGCGAGCAGTACTTC.

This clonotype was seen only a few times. CDR3 nucleotide sequence: TGCGCCAGCAGCATCCAAGGACAGGGGTATAATTCACCCCTCCACTTT. Its translation is CASSIQGQGYNSPLHF. V gene TRBV4-1 combines with J gene TRBJ1-6; TRBD1 matches at 9 bases. Germline trimming cut 5 bases from V and 4 bases from J; bases unmatched to any gene: 6. The CDR3 has 16 residues. CDR1 is MGHRA and CDR2 is YSYEKL in the germline V gene.

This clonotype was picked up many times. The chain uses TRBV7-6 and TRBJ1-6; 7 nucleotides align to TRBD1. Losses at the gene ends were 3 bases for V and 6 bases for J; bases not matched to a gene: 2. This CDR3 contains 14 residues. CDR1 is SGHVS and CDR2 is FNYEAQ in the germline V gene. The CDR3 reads CASSLGQSNSPLHF. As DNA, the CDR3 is TGTGCCAGCAGCTTGGGACAGAGTAATTCACCCCTCCACTTT.

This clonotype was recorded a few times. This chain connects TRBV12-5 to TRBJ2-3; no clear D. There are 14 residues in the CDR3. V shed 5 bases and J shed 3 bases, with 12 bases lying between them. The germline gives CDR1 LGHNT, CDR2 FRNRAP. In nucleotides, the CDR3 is TGTGCTAGTGGTCCCGGGTTTGGTACAGATACGCAGTATTTT. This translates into CASGPGFGTDTQYF.

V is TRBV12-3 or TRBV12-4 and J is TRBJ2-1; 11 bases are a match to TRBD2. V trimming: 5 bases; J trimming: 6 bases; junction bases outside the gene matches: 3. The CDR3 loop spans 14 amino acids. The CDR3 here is CASSPGLAANEQFF. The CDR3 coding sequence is TGTGCCAGCAGTCCGGGACTAGCGGCCAATGAGCAGTTCTTC.

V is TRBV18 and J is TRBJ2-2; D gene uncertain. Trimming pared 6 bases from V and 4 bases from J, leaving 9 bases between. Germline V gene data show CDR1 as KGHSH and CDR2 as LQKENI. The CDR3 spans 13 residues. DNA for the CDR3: TGTGCCAGCTCTCTTCAACGCACCGGGGAGCTGTTTTTT. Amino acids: CASSLQRTGELFF.

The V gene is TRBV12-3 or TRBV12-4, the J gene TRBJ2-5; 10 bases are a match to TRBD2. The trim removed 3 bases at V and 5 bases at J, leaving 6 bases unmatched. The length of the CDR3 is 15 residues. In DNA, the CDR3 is TGTGCCAGCAGTTTTTCTAGCGGGAGATTGGAGACCCAGTACTTC. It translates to CASSFSSGRLETQYF.

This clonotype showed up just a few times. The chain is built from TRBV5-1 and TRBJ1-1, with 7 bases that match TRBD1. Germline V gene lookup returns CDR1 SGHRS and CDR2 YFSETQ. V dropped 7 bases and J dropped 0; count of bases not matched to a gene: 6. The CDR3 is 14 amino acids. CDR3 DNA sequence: TGCGCCAGCTTCGACAGGGCAGTGAACACTGAAGCTTTCTTT. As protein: CASFDRAVNTEAFF.

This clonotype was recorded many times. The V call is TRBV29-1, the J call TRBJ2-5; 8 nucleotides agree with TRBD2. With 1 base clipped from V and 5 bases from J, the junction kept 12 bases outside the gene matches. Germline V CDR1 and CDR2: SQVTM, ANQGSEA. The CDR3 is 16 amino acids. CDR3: CSVEVRGAGAAETQYF. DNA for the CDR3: TGCAGCGTTGAAGTAAGAGGAGCGGGAGCGGCGGAGACCCAGTACTTC. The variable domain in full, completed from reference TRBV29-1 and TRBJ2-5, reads SAVISQKPSRDICQRGTSLTIQCQVDSQVTMMFWYRQQPGQSLTLIATANQGSEATYESGFVIDKFPISRPNLTFSTLTVSNMSPEDSSIYLCSVEVRGAGAAETQYFGPGTRLLVL.

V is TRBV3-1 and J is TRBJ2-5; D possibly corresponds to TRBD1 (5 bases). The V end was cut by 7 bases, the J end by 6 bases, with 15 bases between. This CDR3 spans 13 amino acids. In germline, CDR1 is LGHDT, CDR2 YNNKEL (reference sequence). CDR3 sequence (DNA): TGTGCCAGCAATGCGCAGGGTACACAGACCCAGTACTTC. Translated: CASNAQGTQTQYF.

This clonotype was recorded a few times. CDR3 nucleotide sequence: TGTGCCAGCAGCCCTAAACCGGCAGGGAACACCGGGGAGCTGTTTTTT. The encoded protein is CASSPKPAGNTGELFF. V usage is TRBV7-6 and J usage is TRBJ2-2; D not resolved. Per germline, CDR1 SGHVS and CDR2 FNYEAQ. The ends were cut back, 5 bases at V and 1 base at J, with 14 bases in the middle. There are 16 residues in the CDR3.

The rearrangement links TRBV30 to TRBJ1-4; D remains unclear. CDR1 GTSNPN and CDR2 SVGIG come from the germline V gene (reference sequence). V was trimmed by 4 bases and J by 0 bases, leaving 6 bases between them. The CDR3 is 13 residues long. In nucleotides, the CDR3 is TGTGCCTGGAACGGTGCAACTAATGAAAAACTGTTTTTT. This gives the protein CAWNGATNEKLFF.

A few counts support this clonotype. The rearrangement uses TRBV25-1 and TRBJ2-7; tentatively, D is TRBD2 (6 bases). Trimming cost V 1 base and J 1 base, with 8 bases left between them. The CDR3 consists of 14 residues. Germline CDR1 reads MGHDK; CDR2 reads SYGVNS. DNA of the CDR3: TGTGCCAGCAGTGAATTGAGCGGGTCCTACGAGCAGTACTTC. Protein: CASSELSGSYEQYF.

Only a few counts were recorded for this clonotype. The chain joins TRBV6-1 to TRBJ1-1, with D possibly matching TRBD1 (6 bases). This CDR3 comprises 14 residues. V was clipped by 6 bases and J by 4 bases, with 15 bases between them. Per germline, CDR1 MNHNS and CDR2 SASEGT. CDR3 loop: CASRHSGGATEAFF. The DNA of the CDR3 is TGTGCCAGCAGACATTCGGGGGGGGCCACTGAAGCTTTCTTT.

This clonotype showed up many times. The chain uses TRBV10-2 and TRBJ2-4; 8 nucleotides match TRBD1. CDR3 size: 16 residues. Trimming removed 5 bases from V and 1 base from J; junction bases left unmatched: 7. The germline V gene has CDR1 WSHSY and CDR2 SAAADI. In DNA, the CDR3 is TGCGCCAGCAGTTTCAATCAGGGGGCTGCCAAAAACATTCAGTACTTC. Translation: CASSFNQGAAKNIQYF.

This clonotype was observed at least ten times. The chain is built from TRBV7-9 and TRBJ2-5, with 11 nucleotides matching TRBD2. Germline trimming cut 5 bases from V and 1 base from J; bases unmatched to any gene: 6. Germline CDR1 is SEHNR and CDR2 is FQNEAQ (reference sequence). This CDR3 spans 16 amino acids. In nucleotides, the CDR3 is TGTGCCAGCAGCACCCTAGCGGGAGGTTTCCAAGAGACCCAGTACTTC. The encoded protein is CASSTLAGGFQETQYF. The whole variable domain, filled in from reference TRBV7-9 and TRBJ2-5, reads DTGVSQNPRHKITKRGQNVTFRCDPISEHNRLYWYRQTLGQGPEFLTYFQNEAQLEKSRLLSDRFSAERPKGSFSTLEIQRTEQGDSAMYLCASSTLAGGFQETQYFGPGTRLLVL.

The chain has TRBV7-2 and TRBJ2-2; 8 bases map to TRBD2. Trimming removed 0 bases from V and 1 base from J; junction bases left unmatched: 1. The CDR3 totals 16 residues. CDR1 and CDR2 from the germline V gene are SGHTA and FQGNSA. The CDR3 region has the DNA TGTGCCAGCAGCTTAGCAGCGGGAGTGAACACCGGGGAGCTGTTTTTT. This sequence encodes CASSLAAGVNTGELFF.

In DNA, the CDR3 is TGTGCCAGCAGCCCCTCCTCCAGGGGGCCTCGGGAGCAGTACTTC. Translated: CASSPSSRGPREQYF. The rearrangement uses TRBV11-1 and TRBJ2-7; 8 positions match TRBD1. With 5 bases clipped from V and 7 bases from J, the junction kept 13 bases outside the gene matches. CDR3 length equals 15 residues. In germline, CDR1 is SGHAT, CDR2 FQDESV (reference sequence).

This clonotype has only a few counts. The CDR3 region is CASRNRVYEQYF. CDR3 DNA: TGTGCCAGCAGAAACAGGGTCTACGAGCAGTACTTC. The chain is built from TRBV6-2 or TRBV6-3 and TRBJ2-7; D is possibly TRBD1 (6 bases). The germline V gene has CDR1 MNHEY and CDR2 SVGEGT. The CDR3 has 12 amino acids. V lost 6 bases and J lost 3, with 9 bases in between.

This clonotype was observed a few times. The CDR3 sequence: CAWSVWGSGAYEQYF. The CDR3 DNA reads as TGTGCCTGGAGTGTATGGGGTAGCGGCGCCTACGAGCAGTACTTC. The gene calls are TRBV30 and TRBJ2-7, with TRBD2 as a possible D gene (6 bases). CDR3 size: 15 residues. Trimming shortened V by 0 bases and J by 2 bases, and 14 bases separated the two germline ends. Germline V gene sequence: CDR1 GTSNPN, CDR2 SVGIG (reference sequence).

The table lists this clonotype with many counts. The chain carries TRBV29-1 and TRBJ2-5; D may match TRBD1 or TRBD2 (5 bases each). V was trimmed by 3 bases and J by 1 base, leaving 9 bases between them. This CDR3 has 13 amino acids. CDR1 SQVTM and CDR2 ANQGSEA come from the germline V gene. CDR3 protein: CSVDRDLQETQYF. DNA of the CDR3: TGCAGCGTTGACAGGGACCTCCAAGAGACCCAGTACTTC.

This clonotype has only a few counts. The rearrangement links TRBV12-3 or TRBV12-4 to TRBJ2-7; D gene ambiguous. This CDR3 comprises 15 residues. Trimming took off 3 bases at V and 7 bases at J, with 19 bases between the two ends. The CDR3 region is CASSFVAARMGEQYF. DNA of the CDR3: TGTGCCAGCAGTTTTGTGGCGGCGCGTATGGGAGAGCAGTACTTC.

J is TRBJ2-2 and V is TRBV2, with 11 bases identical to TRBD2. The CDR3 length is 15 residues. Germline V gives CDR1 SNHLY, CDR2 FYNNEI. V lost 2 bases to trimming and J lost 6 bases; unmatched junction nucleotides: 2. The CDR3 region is CASSELAGGPGELFF. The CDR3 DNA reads TGTGCCAGCAGTGAACTAGCGGGGGGTCCCGGGGAGCTGTTTTTT.

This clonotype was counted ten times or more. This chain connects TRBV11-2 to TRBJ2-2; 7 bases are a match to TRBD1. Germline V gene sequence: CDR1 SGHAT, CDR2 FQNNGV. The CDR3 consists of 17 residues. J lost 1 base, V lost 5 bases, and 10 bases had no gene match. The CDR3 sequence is CASSALRNRGNTGELFF. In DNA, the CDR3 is TGTGCCAGCAGCGCCCTACGTAACAGGGGGAACACCGGGGAGCTGTTTTTT. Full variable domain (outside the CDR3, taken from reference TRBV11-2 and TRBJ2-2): EAGVAQSPRYKIIEKRQSVAFWCNPISGHATLYWYQQILGQGPKLLIQFQNNGVVDDSQLPKDRFSAERLKGVDSTLKIQPAKLEDSAVYLCASSALRNRGNTGELFFGEGSRLTVL.